The rows below give T cell receptor beta chains drawn from one sample of a study of T cell responses to AZD1222 COVID-19 vaccine. Assay used: immunoSEQ multiplex PCR; TCRdb lists only in-frame clones, some missing. The sample lists about 140,000 clones, more than 85% seen once, with just over 3% in the top ten. The sequenced sample was peripheral blood, obtained on day 0 of AZD1222 vaccination. These receptors were collected from an adult in good health. CDR3s include the opening cysteine and the closing phenylalanine or tryptophan. A D gene is named only where the DNA matches it firmly. Some rows have no size entry. The others give once, few or many, or a class for an expanded clone.

d_gene	abundance	j_gene	v_gene	CDR3aa	CDR3nt
TRBD2	NA	TRBJ2-7	TRBV7-2	CASSLARGEAPEGQYF	TGTGCCAGCAGCTTAGCGCGGGGGGAGGCCCCTGAAGGGCAGTACTTC
NA	NA	TRBJ1-1	TRBV19	CASSPNGLNTEAFF	TGTGCCAGTAGTCCGAACGGACTGAACACTGAAGCTTTCTTT
NA	NA	TRBJ2-7	TRBV27	CASSTLAGTEIPYEQYF	TGTGCCAGCAGTACCCTCGCCGGGACCGAGATTCCCTACGAGCAGTACTTC
NA	NA	TRBJ1-2	TRBV6-1	CASSEGIESWQGYTF	TGTGCCAGCAGTGAAGGTATCGAATCTTGGCAAGGCTACACCTTC
TRBD1	NA	TRBJ2-4	TRBV4-3	CASSQATGGYGNIQYF	TGCGCCAGCAGCCAAGCCACAGGGGGGTACGGAAACATTCAGTACTTC
NA	NA	TRBJ2-3	TRBV30	CAWSSSGSATDTQYF	TGTGCCTGGAGTAGCAGCGGGTCTGCCACAGATACGCAGTATTTT
NA	NA	TRBJ1-2	TRBV30	CAWSVGTVEGYTF	TGTGCCTGGAGTGTAGGGACGGTGGAAGGCTACACCTTC
NA	NA	TRBJ2-7	TRBV19	CASSMGSTIREQYF	TGTGCCAGTAGTATGGGCAGTACCATTCGCGAGCAGTACTTC
NA	NA	TRBJ1-2	TRBV30	CACTGLNYGYTF	TGTGCCTGTACAGGGCTTAACTATGGCTACACCTTC
TRBD1	once	TRBJ2-7	TRBV7-9	CASTGQKPYEQYF	TGTGCCAGCACGGGACAGAAACCCTACGAGCAGTACTTC
NA	few	TRBJ1-2	TRBV9	CASSVSDYGYTF	TGTGCCAGCAGCGTGTCGGACTATGGCTACACCTTC
TRBD1	NA	TRBJ2-5	TRBV6-1	CASSEAGTGYQETQYF	TGTGCCAGCAGTGAGGCCGGGACAGGCTACCAAGAGACCCAGTACTTC
NA	NA	TRBJ1-3	TRBV5-5	CASSFEEHQGGNTIYF	TGTGCCAGCAGCTTTGAGGAGCACCAAGGGGGAAACACCATATATTTT
NA	NA	TRBJ1-3	TRBV10-2	CASKDRSTSGNTIYF	TGCGCCAGCAAAGACAGGTCCACCTCTGGAAACACCATATATTTT
NA	NA	TRBJ2-5	TRBV7-2	CASSLAGGEMETQYF	TGTGCCAGCAGCTTAGCGGGTGGGGAGATGGAGACCCAGTACTTC
NA	NA	TRBJ2-2	TRBV5-1	CASSIRATGTAGELFF	TGCGCCAGCAGCATACGAGCTACAGGGACGGCCGGGGAGCTGTTTTTT
TRBD1	NA	TRBJ1-2	TRBV7-2	CASSRGDRAYGYTF	TGTGCCAGCAGCCGGGGGGACAGGGCTTATGGCTACACCTTC
NA	NA	TRBJ1-1	TRBV4-2	CASSQAVMAVGNTEAFF	TGTGCCAGCAGCCAAGCAGTAATGGCGGTGGGGAACACTGAAGCTTTCTTT
NA	few	TRBJ1-1	TRBV9	CASSVRARDTEAFF	TGTGCCAGCAGCGTCAGGGCGCGGGACACTGAAGCTTTCTTT
NA	once	TRBJ1-4	TRBV11-2	CASSLDRSGFEKLFF	TGTGCCAGCAGCTTAGATAGGTCAGGGTTTGAAAAACTGTTTTTT
TRBD1	once	TRBJ1-6	TRBV5-4	CASSRDREGRNSPLHF	TGTGCCAGCAGCCGCGACAGGGAAGGTCGTAATTCACCCCTCCACTTT
TRBD2	NA	TRBJ2-1	TRBV4-1	CASSQGQGGNRNEQFF	TGCGCCAGCAGCCAAGGGCAGGGAGGGAATAGGAATGAGCAGTTCTTC
NA	NA	TRBJ2-7	TRBV27	CASSPSGWDSTAYEQYF	TGTGCCAGCAGTCCTTCGGGGTGGGACTCTACAGCCTACGAGCAGTACTTC
TRBD2	NA	TRBJ2-3	TRBV27	CASSLGLATDTQYF	TGTGCCAGCAGTTTGGGACTAGCGACAGATACGCAGTATTTT
NA	few	TRBJ1-2	TRBV5-8	CASSLGEAVDPGGYTF	TGTGCCAGCAGCTTGGGGGAAGCCGTGGACCCGGGTGGCTACACCTTC
NA	NA	TRBJ1-2	TRBV14	CASSQVWGHGYTF	TGTGCCAGCAGCCAAGTTTGGGGTCATGGCTACACCTTC
NA	NA	TRBJ2-2	TRBV6-6	CASSPLANTGELFF	TGTGCCAGCAGTCCCCTAGCGAACACCGGGGAGCTGTTTTTT
TRBD2	NA	TRBJ2-1	TRBV29-1	CSVESLTSGRIDEQFF	TGCAGCGTTGAGTCATTGACTAGCGGGAGAATCGATGAGCAGTTCTTC
TRBD1	NA	TRBJ1-5	TRBV15	CATSRDQAGGAEPQHF	TGTGCCACCAGCAGAGATCAGGCAGGGGGCGCGGAGCCCCAGCATTTT
NA	NA	TRBJ1-1	TRBV3-1/TRBV3-2	CASGGYRTEAFF	TGTGCCAGCGGGGGTTATCGCACTGAAGCTTTCTTT
NA	NA	TRBJ2-1	TRBV7-6	CASSLAAELNNEQFF	TGTGCCAGCAGCTTAGCAGCGGAATTAAACAATGAGCAGTTCTTC
NA	NA	TRBJ2-3	TRBV6-2/TRBV6-3	CASSYLGSVTDTQYF	TGTGCCAGCAGTTACCTGGGGTCGGTCACAGATACGCAGTATTTT
NA	NA	TRBJ1-1	TRBV6-5	CASKRGGNTEAFF	TGTGCCAGCAAACGGGGAGGGAACACTGAAGCTTTCTTT
NA	NA	TRBJ1-6	TRBV2	CASSGSRNSPLHF	TGTGCCAGCAGTGGGTCGAGAAATTCACCCCTCCACTTT
TRBD1	NA	TRBJ1-2	TRBV23-1	CASRRDRSTNYGYTF	TGCGCCAGCAGGCGGGACAGATCCACCAACTATGGCTACACCTTC
NA	NA	TRBJ1-5	TRBV9	CASSVGQSQPQHF	TGTGCCAGCAGCGTAGGTCAGTCCCAGCCCCAGCATTTT
TRBD1	NA	TRBJ1-2	TRBV28	CATRPGGEVIGFGYTF	TGTGCCACCCGACCAGGGGGCGAGGTCATAGGCTTTGGCTACACCTTC